This TCR beta chain was sequenced for a study of blood T cells in healthy people across ages. The second PCR ran roughly 6 to 11 cycles with a sample-barcoded 5' primer and J-beta primers. A single record per CDR3 protein comes from TCRdb applying MiXCR to the 5' RACE reads. The table includes roughly 1.5 million distinct CDR3 sequences, approximately 43% detected once. The germline CDR1 and CDR2 sequences are SGHAT and FQDESV (reference sequence). This CDR3 has 14 residues. V lost 3 bases and J 5 bases, leaving 11 bases between the germline ends. The study drew donors from healthy Caucasian individuals in Russia aged roughly 6 to 95.

The sample consisted of blood. This receptor was taken from a woman in her late teens or twenties in good health. The chain employs TRBV11-1 and TRBJ2-1; no firm D call. This chain's CDR3 is CASSFAGPDNEQFF. The CDR3 nucleotides are TGTGCCAGCAGCTTCGCAGGACCAGACAATGAGCAGTTCTTC.